A single sample is the source of the 17 T cell receptor beta chains below, sequenced in a study of blood T cells in healthy people across ages. Together with a sample-barcoded 5' primer, a J-beta primer mix was included in a second PCR lasting about 7 to 11 cycles. TCRdb re-analysed the 5' RACE reads in MiXCR, keeping a single row per CDR3 protein. The sample holds fewer than 2,000,000 distinct CDR3 sequences, roughly 32% seen once. The sample was blood. These receptors were collected from a woman in her twenties or thirties in good health.

This clonotype was seen at least ten times. The J gene is TRBJ2-4, the V gene TRBV15; D possibly corresponds to TRBD2 (6 bases). Germline lookup yields CDR1 LNHNV and CDR2 YYDKDF (reference sequence). This CDR3 comprises 16 residues. Trimming stripped 0 bases from V and 0 bases from J, with 9 bases between. This chain's CDR3 is CATSRESGLAKNIQYF. In nucleotides, the CDR3 is TGTGCCACCAGCAGAGAAAGCGGGCTAGCCAAAAACATTCAGTACTTC.

The chain recombines TRBV6-8 with TRBJ2-7; 12 bases agree with TRBD1. With V trimmed by 6 bases and J by 6 bases, 9 bases remained unmatched. The CDR3 is 15 residues long. From germline, CDR1 is MNHGY and CDR2 SAAAGT. This CDR3 reads CASRPRRDRGLEQYF. The CDR3 region has the DNA TGTGCCAGCAGACCCCGGCGGGACAGGGGGCTCGAGCAGTACTTC.

This clonotype has a handful of counts. V gene TRBV15 combines with J gene TRBJ1-4; 7 nucleotides agree with TRBD1. CDR1 and CDR2 (germline): LNHNV, YYDKDF (reference sequence). Trimming took 8 bases from V and 6 from J; bases not matched to a gene: 18. This CDR3 is built from 17 residues. The CDR3: CATRPGGAVGNHEKLFF. In DNA, the CDR3 is TGTGCCACCCGTCCAGGGGGGGCTGTGGGGAACCATGAAAAACTGTTTTTT.

This chain joins TRBV20-1 and TRBJ2-5; 13 nucleotides match TRBD2. Trimming removed 0 bases from V and 5 bases from J; junction bases left unmatched: 12. The germline CDR1 and CDR2 sequences are DFQATT and SNEGSKA (reference sequence). The CDR3 consists of 18 residues. Here the CDR3 DNA reads TGCAGTGCTAGAGATTGGTTAAGACTAGCGGGGGGTGGGGAGACCCAGTACTTC. This sequence encodes CSARDWLRLAGGGETQYF.

The rearrangement uses TRBV5-5 and TRBJ2-3; D call uncertain. The CDR3 is made up of 14 amino acids. Germline V gene data show CDR1 as SGHKS and CDR2 as YYEKEE (reference sequence). Trimming took 4 bases from V and 2 from J, leaving 11 bases between them. The CDR3 sequence: CASSMSEITDTQYF. DNA of the CDR3: TGTGCCAGCAGCATGTCCGAAATCACAGATACGCAGTATTTT.

This clonotype has just one count. This chain connects TRBV20-1 to TRBJ1-2; 8 bases agree with TRBD1. The ends lost 6 bases at V and 5 bases at J; junction bases unmatched: 8. Looked up from germline, CDR1 is DFQATT and CDR2 is SNEGSKA (reference sequence). This CDR3 is built from 13 residues. CDR3 in DNA: TGCAGTGCGCGGACAGGGTGGTGTTATGGCTACACCTTC. Translation gives CSARTGWCYGYTF.

This clonotype was seen only a few times. The chain joins TRBV20-1 to TRBJ2-5; 10 nucleotides align to TRBD2. CDR1 and CDR2 from the germline V gene are DFQATT and SNEGSKA (reference sequence). Trimming at V came to 1 base and at J to 2 bases, leaving 4 bases not matched to a gene. This CDR3 has 15 residues. This chain's CDR3 is CSARAGTSVQETQYF. As DNA, the CDR3 is TGCAGTGCTAGAGCCGGGACTAGCGTGCAAGAGACCCAGTACTTC.

About this clonotype: It may be a read error: a sequence one base away is much more abundant. The J gene is TRBJ2-3, the V gene TRBV29-1; D gene uncertain. In germline, CDR1 is SQVTM, CDR2 ANQGSEA. Trimming removed 3 bases at V and 2 bases at J, with 9 bases between. The CDR3 extends over 13 amino acids. The DNA of the CDR3 is TGCAGCGTTGAGGGTATTGCCACAGATACGCAGTATTTT. Amino acids: CSVEGIATDTQYF.

This clonotype was found a few times. V is TRBV6-2 or TRBV6-3 and J is TRBJ1-1; no reliable D call. Per the germline V gene, CDR1 is MNHEY and CDR2 is SVGEGT. The CDR3 is made up of 13 amino acids. V shed 6 bases and J shed 0 bases, with 8 bases lying between them. Written as DNA, the CDR3 is TGTGCCAGCAGAAAGAGGATGAACACTGAAGCTTTCTTT. Translation gives CASRKRMNTEAFF.

On this clonotype itself: This may stem from a read error, because a much larger clone lies one nucleotide away. The gene calls are TRBV12-3 or TRBV12-4 and TRBJ2-5; D remains unclear. TRBJ2-7 explains the end of the DNA better; the J call may be wrong. The CDR3 sequence is 12 residues long. The chain's CDR3 is CASSPDIHEQYF. The CDR3 coding sequence is TGTGCCAGCAGCCCCGACATCCACGAGCAGTACTTC.

V is TRBV20-1 and J is TRBJ2-3; D not certain. Deletions cut 3 bases from V and 4 bases from J, with 5 bases between. This CDR3 comprises 11 residues. Germline V gene lookup returns CDR1 DFQATT and CDR2 SNEGSKA (reference sequence). CDR3 bases: TGCAGTGCTAGCGGCGCAGATACGCAGTATTTT. Translating it yields CSASGADTQYF.

The V gene is TRBV4-1, the J gene TRBJ2-7, with D perhaps matching TRBD1 or TRBD2 (5 bases each). The V end lost 1 base, the J end lost 2 bases, and 12 bases lay between the germline ends. CDR1 MGHRA and CDR2 YSYEKL come from the germline V gene. This CDR3 region has 15 residues. The DNA of the CDR3 is TGCGCCAGCAGCCAAGGGGCGCCGGGGCCCTACGAGCAGTACTTC. Encoded protein: CASSQGAPGPYEQYF.

The genes are TRBV11-2 and TRBJ1-1; D gene unclear. CDR1 and CDR2 from the germline V gene are SGHAT and FQNNGV. CDR3 size: 16 residues. V was trimmed by 5 bases and J by 5 bases, leaving 21 bases between them. Written as DNA, the CDR3 is TGTGCCAGCAGCCACCGACCCGTCTCACAAATAACTGAAGCTTTCTTT. Translating it yields CASSHRPVSQITEAFF.

This sequence joins TRBV6-6 and TRBJ1-4, with D hard to call. Germline lookup yields CDR1 MNHNY and CDR2 SVGAGI (reference sequence). The CDR3 runs 14 residues. Trimming cost V 3 bases and J 6 bases, with 11 bases left between them. CDR3 loop: CASSYSGKDEKLFF. As DNA, the CDR3 is TGTGCCAGCAGTTATTCGGGCAAGGATGAAAAACTGTTTTTT.

This clonotype turned up a few times. This chain connects TRBV20-1 to TRBJ2-3, with TRBD2 matching 8 bases. V shed 0 bases and J 6 bases; nucleotides not matched to a gene: 5. The CDR3 is 14 amino acids. From germline, CDR1 is DFQATT and CDR2 SNEGSKA (reference sequence). The CDR3 loop reads CSAREGTSIDTQYF. CDR3 DNA: TGCAGTGCTAGAGAGGGGACTAGTATTGATACGCAGTATTTT.

The gene calls are TRBV6-1 and TRBJ1-5, with 7 nucleotides matching TRBD1. Germline values: CDR1 MNHNS, CDR2 SASEGT. J gave up 2 bases and V 4 bases, and 5 bases lay outside the gene matches. This CDR3 is 15 amino acids long. This CDR3 reads CASSVQGVGNQPQHF. CDR3 coding DNA: TGTGCCAGCAGTGTCCAGGGGGTTGGCAATCAGCCCCAGCATTTT.

This chain connects TRBV4-1 to TRBJ2-4; 10 bases align to TRBD1. With V trimmed by 2 bases and J by 2 bases, 3 bases remained unmatched. The CDR3 is 16 amino acids. CDR1 is MGHRA and CDR2 is YSYEKL in the germline V gene. The DNA of the CDR3 is TGCGCCAGCAGCCAATGGGACAGGGGATCCAAAAACATTCAGTACTTC. Translation: CASSQWDRGSKNIQYF.